These 19 T cell receptor beta chains came from one sample sequenced in a study of blood T cell repertoires in COVID-19. Some clones are missing from TCRdb's copy, which holds only in-frame ones; the method was immunoSEQ multiplex PCR. This sample yields 200,000 or so clones, of which roughly 87% are seen a single time; about 6.5% belongs to the top ten. The specimen sequenced was peripheral blood. The receptors shown here come from a woman in her thirties or forties with acute or convalescent COVID-19.

V usage is TRBV28 and J usage is TRBJ2-1, with D possibly being TRBD2 (6 bases). V lost 2 bases and J lost 6, with 11 bases in between. Per the germline V gene, CDR1 is MDHEN and CDR2 is SYDVKM. This CDR3 is 14 amino acids long. The CDR3 is CASSLDPRGNEQFF. Written as DNA, the CDR3 is TGTGCCAGCAGTTTAGATCCGCGGGGCAATGAGCAGTTCTTC.

The rearrangement uses TRBV7-8 and TRBJ2-7, with TRBD1 as a possible D gene (6 bases). The V end lost 0 bases, the J end lost 6 bases, and 12 bases lay between the germline ends. This CDR3 has 14 residues. The germline V gene encodes CDR1 SGHVS and CDR2 FQNEAQ. CDR3 DNA sequence: TGTGCCAGCAGCTTAGCGGGCACAGGGCGCGAGCAGTACTTC. Its translation is CASSLAGTGREQYF.

The chain links TRBV30 to TRBJ1-5; TRBD1 aligns across 8 bases. The CDR3 is 15 residues long. The germline V gene has CDR1 GTSNPN and CDR2 SVGIG (reference sequence). The V segment lost 3 bases and the J segment 2 bases; nucleotides outside the gene matches: 6. The CDR3 reads CAWSQDRGGNQPQHF. As DNA, the CDR3 is TGTGCCTGGAGCCAAGACAGGGGCGGCAATCAGCCCCAGCATTTT. The whole variable domain, remainder taken from reference TRBV30 and TRBJ1-5, is SQTIHQWPATLVQPVGSPLSLECTVEGTSNPNLYWYRQAAGRGLQLLFYSVGIGQISSEVPQNLSASRPQDRQFILSSKKLLLSDSGFYLCAWSQDRGGNQPQHFGDGTRLSIL.

The chain couples TRBV5-5 to TRBJ1-5; 8 positions agree with TRBD1. CDR1 and CDR2 from the germline V gene are SGHKS and YYEKEE (reference sequence). This CDR3 spans 19 amino acids. The V segment lost 0 bases and the J segment 0 bases; nucleotides outside the gene matches: 11. The CDR3 DNA is TGTGCCAGCAGCTTGGCCCCGGACAGGGAACCTTATAGCAATCAGCCCCAGCATTTT. It yields the protein CASSLAPDREPYSNQPQHF.

The J gene is TRBJ2-3, the V gene TRBV6-2 or TRBV6-3; 8 nucleotides match TRBD2. Germline trimming cut 1 base from V and 6 bases from J; bases unmatched to any gene: 12. From germline, CDR1 is MNHEY and CDR2 SVGEGT. The CDR3 runs to 17 residues. The CDR3 spells CASSYFPSGLQGDTQYF. The CDR3 bases are TGTGCCAGCAGTTACTTTCCTAGCGGGCTCCAGGGGGATACGCAGTATTTT.

The CDR3 region has the DNA TGTGCCAGCAGCTTGGGAGTGGGGAGGGGCTACACCTTC. It translates to CASSLGVGRGYTF. The chain is built from TRBV12-3 or TRBV12-4 and TRBJ1-2; no reliable D call. This CDR3 is built from 13 residues. V lost 6 bases to trimming and J lost 8 bases, with 16 bases between them.

This clone appeared once. The chain joins TRBV5-4 to TRBJ2-1; 7 positions agree with TRBD1. The CDR3 totals 16 residues. Germline V gene lookup returns CDR1 SGHNT and CDR2 YYREEE (reference sequence). The J segment lost 2 bases and the V segment lost 4 bases, leaving 9 bases of the junction unmatched. CDR3 DNA: TGTGCCAGCAGCCGTCAGACAGGGCTCGCCTACAATGAGCAGTTCTTC. Protein product: CASSRQTGLAYNEQFF.

This sequence joins TRBV7-2 and TRBJ1-6; 11 positions match TRBD1. The ends lost 1 base at V and 9 bases at J; junction bases unmatched: 5. Germline lookup yields CDR1 SGHTA and CDR2 FQGNSA. There are 16 residues in the CDR3. In DNA, the CDR3 is TGTGCCAGCAGCTTAGAACCCGGGACAGGGGGTTCACCCCTCCACTTT. Its protein is CASSLEPGTGGSPLHF.

CDR3 nucleotides: TGTGCCAGCAGCCAAGTTCTTGTTGGGGGGGTACTCATTTGTGAGCAGTTCTTC. The encoded protein is CASSQVLVGGVLICEQFF. The rearrangement joins TRBV3-1 (or the pseudogene TRBV3-2) to TRBJ2-1; 7 bases match TRBD2. The V gene's germline CDR1 is LGHDT and CDR2 YNNKEL (reference sequence). V gave up 1 base and J gave up 9 bases; unmatched junction bases: 18. The CDR3 totals 18 residues.

This chain connects TRBV9 to TRBJ2-7; 8 bases match TRBD1. CDR3 length: 17 amino acids. Losses at the gene ends were 3 bases for V and 4 bases for J; bases not matched to a gene: 15. Germline loops: CDR1 SGDLS, CDR2 YYNGEE. The CDR3 loop reads CASSATTPRGPGYEQYF. In nucleotides, the CDR3 is TGTGCCAGCAGCGCAACCACTCCCAGGGGGCCCGGATACGAGCAGTACTTC.

This chain connects TRBV27 to TRBJ2-6; D is ambiguous. The CDR3 covers 14 residues. Trimming shortened V by 5 bases and J by 0 bases, and 5 bases separated the two germline ends. The germline gives CDR1 MNHEY, CDR2 SMNVEV (reference sequence). The CDR3 DNA reads as TGTGCCAGCAGTCCCTACTCTGGGGCCAACGTCCTGACTTTC. Translating it yields CASSPYSGANVLTF.

The genes are TRBV3-1 (or the pseudogene TRBV3-2) and TRBJ2-2; 8 nucleotides align to TRBD1. CDR3 length: 16 amino acids. CDR1 and CDR2 from the germline V gene are LGHDT and YNNKEL (reference sequence). Losses at the gene ends were 1 base for V and 3 bases for J; bases not matched to a gene: 4. The CDR3 loop is CASSQGQGIDTGELFF. Written as DNA, the CDR3 is TGTGCCAGCAGCCAAGGACAGGGGATTGACACCGGGGAGCTGTTTTTT.

The genes are TRBV27 and TRBJ1-5; D unclear. The germline V and J ends were trimmed by 1 base and 4 bases, with 17 bases remaining between them. Germline CDR1 MNHEY, CDR2 SMNVEV (reference sequence). The CDR3 consists of 17 residues. The DNA of the CDR3 is TGTGCCAGCAGTTTATATATGGTTCGGTCGGGTAATCAGCCCCAGCATTTT. Protein: CASSLYMVRSGNQPQHF.

The chain combines TRBV7-2 with TRBJ1-2; D is possibly TRBD1 (6 bases). This CDR3 has 13 amino acids. Germline V CDR1 and CDR2: SGHTA, FQGNSA. V lost 5 bases, J lost 6 bases, and 13 bases lay in between. CDR3 DNA sequence: TGTGCCAGCAGCGAATACAGGGTCCATGGCTACACCTTC. Amino acid sequence: CASSEYRVHGYTF.

The genes are TRBV15 and TRBJ1-4; TRBD1 might be the D (6 bases). The germline gives CDR1 LNHNV, CDR2 YYDKDF (reference sequence). V was cut by 1 base and J by 7 bases, with 13 bases left in between. The CDR3 runs 15 residues. DNA for the CDR3: TGTGCCACCAGCAGAGGGGGGCAGGGTTTTGAAAAACTGTTTTTT. Residues: CATSRGGQGFEKLFF.

The rearrangement joins TRBV11-2 to TRBJ2-5; a possible D gene is TRBD2 (7 bases). Trimming left V 0 bases short and J 5 bases short, with 22 bases between. The V gene's germline CDR1 is SGHAT and CDR2 FQNNGV. The CDR3 loop spans 18 amino acids. DNA of the CDR3: TGTGCCAGCAGCTTAGAGGGGGGCGGGAGTGGGATGAGGGAGACCCAGTACTTC. Translated, it gives CASSLEGGGSGMRETQYF.

This clone was seen only a few times. The genes are TRBV14 and TRBJ2-3; tentative D call: TRBD2 (6 bases). CDR1 and CDR2 (germline): SGHDN, FVKESK. The CDR3 has 20 residues. The germline V and J ends were trimmed by 0 bases and 6 bases, with 28 bases remaining between them. Here the CDR3 DNA reads TGTGCCAGCAGCCAAGAAAACCAAGGGCGGACTAACTTCCACAGGGATACGCAGTATTTT. Protein sequence: CASSQENQGRTNFHRDTQYF.

The chain joins TRBV9 to TRBJ1-3, with D possibly being TRBD1 (6 bases). Germline values: CDR1 SGDLS, CDR2 YYNGEE. This CDR3 comprises 14 residues. V gave up 2 bases and J gave up 4 bases, with 10 bases separating them. CDR3 protein: CASSVSTGGNTIYF. CDR3 coding DNA: TGTGCCAGCAGCGTCTCGACAGGAGGAAACACCATATATTTT.

This rearrangement joins TRBV5-4 to TRBJ2-2, with a weak D call TRBD2 (6 bases). Between the trimmed V and J ends, which lost 4 bases and 6 bases, there was a span of 13 bases. Germline V lookup: CDR1 SGHNT, CDR2 YYREEE (reference sequence). The CDR3 spans 14 residues. CDR3 in amino acids: CASSPQSGAGELFF. The CDR3 region has the DNA TGTGCCAGCAGCCCTCAGTCGGGGGCCGGGGAGCTGTTTTTT.